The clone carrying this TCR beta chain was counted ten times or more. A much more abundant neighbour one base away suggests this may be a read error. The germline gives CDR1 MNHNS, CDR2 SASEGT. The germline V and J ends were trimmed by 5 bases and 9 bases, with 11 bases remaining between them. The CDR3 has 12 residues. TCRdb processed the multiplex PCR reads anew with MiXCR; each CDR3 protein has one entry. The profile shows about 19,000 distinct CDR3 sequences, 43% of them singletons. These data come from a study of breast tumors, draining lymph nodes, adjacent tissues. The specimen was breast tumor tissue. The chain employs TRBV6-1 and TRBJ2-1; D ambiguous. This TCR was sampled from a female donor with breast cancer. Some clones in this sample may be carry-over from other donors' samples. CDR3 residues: CASSHDAPEQFF. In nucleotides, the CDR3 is TGTGCCAGCAGTCACGACGCTCCTGAGCAGTTCTTC.